A selection of T cell receptor beta chains follows, all from one sample in a study of blood T cell repertoires in COVID-19. Generated by immunoSEQ multiplex PCR, the TCRdb table keeps only in-frame clones and is missing some. This table has 250,000 to 300,000 clones, approximately 90% appearing once. Source material: peripheral blood. The receptors were gathered from a woman aged 45-59 years who had recovered from COVID-19. The CDR3 runs from the conserved cysteine through the conserved F or W. A D gene is named only where the DNA matches it firmly. Size tells how often a clone was seen (once, few, many) or the class of an expanded clone, and some rows leave it out.

D gene: TRBD1
V gene: TRBV2
clone size: -
J gene: TRBJ2-1
CDR3 length: 14
CDR3 DNA: TGTGCCAGCAGTTCACAGGGGGCAGGTAATGAGCAGTTCTTC
CDR3 protein: CASSSQGAGNEQFF

D gene: TRBD2
V gene: TRBV7-2
clone size: -
J gene: TRBJ2-1
CDR3 length: 15
CDR3 DNA: TGTGCCAGCAGCCCGCGGGAGGGTCCCTACAATGAGCAGTTCTTC
CDR3 protein: CASSPREGPYNEQFF

D gene: -
V gene: TRBV6-5
clone size: -
J gene: TRBJ1-1
CDR3 length: 14
CDR3 DNA: TGTGCCAGCAGTTACCAGATGGGGGGGACTGAAGCTTTCTTT
CDR3 protein: CASSYQMGGTEAFF

D gene: -
V gene: TRBV7-2
clone size: -
J gene: TRBJ1-2
CDR3 length: 17
CDR3 DNA: TGTGCCAGCAGCTTAGGGGTGGGGCAGTCATCCAACTATGGCTACACCTTC
CDR3 protein: CASSLGVGQSSNYGYTF

D gene: -
V gene: TRBV13
clone size: -
J gene: TRBJ2-1
CDR3 length: 15
CDR3 DNA: TGTGCCAGCAGTTTTACCGGGACTGGAGGGAATGAGCAGTTCTTC
CDR3 protein: CASSFTGTGGNEQFF

D gene: -
V gene: TRBV28
clone size: -
J gene: TRBJ2-1
CDR3 length: 15
CDR3 DNA: TGTGCCAGCAGTTTGAGCGGGTTCTTATACAATGAGCAGTTCTTC
CDR3 protein: CASSLSGFLYNEQFF

D gene: -
V gene: TRBV10-3
clone size: once
J gene: TRBJ2-1
CDR3 length: 14
CDR3 DNA: TGTGCCGCCGCGGTTGACAGAATTTACAATGAGCAGTTCTTC
CDR3 protein: CAAAVDRIYNEQFF

D gene: TRBD1
V gene: TRBV6-1
clone size: -
J gene: TRBJ1-2
CDR3 length: 14
CDR3 DNA: TGTGCCAGCAGTGAAGGTGACAGGGGCTATGGCTACACCTTC
CDR3 protein: CASSEGDRGYGYTF

D gene: -
V gene: TRBV7-2
clone size: -
J gene: TRBJ1-2
CDR3 length: 17
CDR3 DNA: TGTGCCAGCAGCTTAGCGGGGCAGGGGACTACTAACTATGGCTACACCTTC
CDR3 protein: CASSLAGQGTTNYGYTF

D gene: -
V gene: TRBV7-3
clone size: -
J gene: TRBJ2-1
CDR3 length: 14
CDR3 DNA: TGTGCCAGCAGCTCCAGCCCATACGAGGGTGAGCAGTTCTTC
CDR3 protein: CASSSSPYEGEQFF

D gene: TRBD1
V gene: TRBV7-2
clone size: -
J gene: TRBJ1-1
CDR3 length: 14
CDR3 DNA: TGTGCCAGCAGCCCCGACAGGGACTACACTGAAGCTTTCTTT
CDR3 protein: CASSPDRDYTEAFF

D gene: TRBD2
V gene: TRBV5-4
clone size: -
J gene: TRBJ2-5
CDR3 length: 16
CDR3 DNA: TGTGCCAGCAGCCTGTACACTAGCGGGGGACAAGAGACCCAGTACTTC
CDR3 protein: CASSLYTSGGQETQYF

D gene: -
V gene: TRBV28
clone size: -
J gene: TRBJ1-3
CDR3 length: 15
CDR3 DNA: TGTGCCAGCAGTCCGCGGACTGGCTCTGGAAACACCATATATTTT
CDR3 protein: CASSPRTGSGNTIYF

D gene: -
V gene: TRBV6-2/TRBV6-3
clone size: -
J gene: TRBJ1-3
CDR3 length: 16
CDR3 DNA: TGTGCCAGCAGTTACTCGATTGAGGCCTCTGGAAACACCATATATTTT
CDR3 protein: CASSYSIEASGNTIYF

D gene: TRBD1
V gene: TRBV30
clone size: -
J gene: TRBJ1-2
CDR3 length: 15
CDR3 DNA: TGTGCCTGGAGTACGAGACAGGGGGCACACTATGGCTACACCTTC
CDR3 protein: CAWSTRQGAHYGYTF

D gene: -
V gene: TRBV7-2
clone size: -
J gene: TRBJ1-6
CDR3 length: 15
CDR3 DNA: TGTGCCAGCAGCCCTCGTGGAGGGTCGGATTCACCCCTCCACTTT
CDR3 protein: CASSPRGGSDSPLHF

D gene: -
V gene: TRBV9
clone size: -
J gene: TRBJ2-1
CDR3 length: 16
CDR3 DNA: TGTGCCAGCACCCAGTTTAGCCTAGCGCAATACAATGAGCAGTTCTTC
CDR3 protein: CASTQFSLAQYNEQFF

D gene: -
V gene: TRBV7-9
clone size: -
J gene: TRBJ2-7
CDR3 length: 16
CDR3 DNA: TGTGCCAGCAGCTTAGCGCAAAACCCCAGCTCCTACGAGCAGTACTTC
CDR3 protein: CASSLAQNPSSYEQYF

D gene: -
V gene: TRBV19
clone size: -
J gene: TRBJ1-3
CDR3 length: 14
CDR3 DNA: TGTGCCTGCACATCAGGGTCCTCTGGAAACACCATATATTTT
CDR3 protein: CACTSGSSGNTIYF

D gene: TRBD2
V gene: TRBV6-5
clone size: -
J gene: TRBJ2-3
CDR3 length: 13
CDR3 DNA: TGTGCCAGCAGTTACGATAGCGGGGCTACGCAGTATTTT
CDR3 protein: CASSYDSGATQYF

D gene: TRBD1
V gene: TRBV11-2
clone size: once
J gene: TRBJ2-5
CDR3 length: 14
CDR3 DNA: TGTGCCAGCAGCGTAACAGGGGGGCAAGGGACCCAGTACTTC
CDR3 protein: CASSVTGGQGTQYF

D gene: -
V gene: TRBV23-1
clone size: -
J gene: TRBJ1-5
CDR3 length: 15
CDR3 DNA: TGCGCCAGCAGTCAATGGGCAGGGCGCAATCAGCCCCAGCATTTT
CDR3 protein: CASSQWAGRNQPQHF

D gene: -
V gene: TRBV2
clone size: -
J gene: TRBJ1-1
CDR3 length: 13
CDR3 DNA: TGTGCCAGCAGTCTATCCCCTGACACTGAAGCTTTCTTT
CDR3 protein: CASSLSPDTEAFF

D gene: TRBD1
V gene: TRBV19
clone size: -
J gene: TRBJ2-5
CDR3 length: 14
CDR3 DNA: TGTGCCAGTTCTACAGGGGGCCTGAAAGAGACCCAGTACTTC
CDR3 protein: CASSTGGLKETQYF

D gene: -
V gene: TRBV4-3
clone size: -
J gene: TRBJ1-1
CDR3 length: 14
CDR3 DNA: TGCGCCAGCAGCCAAGTAATAGCTAACACTGAAGCTTTCTTT
CDR3 protein: CASSQVIANTEAFF

D gene: TRBD2
V gene: TRBV2
clone size: -
J gene: TRBJ2-7
CDR3 length: 14
CDR3 DNA: TGTGCCAGCGGACTAGCGGGAAGCTCCTACGAGCAGTACTTC
CDR3 protein: CASGLAGSSYEQYF

D gene: -
V gene: TRBV19
clone size: -
J gene: TRBJ2-1
CDR3 length: 14
CDR3 DNA: TGTGCCAGCCAACTGGGACTCGGTCGTTTGGAGCAGTTCTTC
CDR3 protein: CASQLGLGRLEQFF

D gene: -
V gene: TRBV20-1
clone size: -
J gene: TRBJ1-2
CDR3 length: 11
CDR3 DNA: TGCAGTGCTAGCAGGGTCCGGGGCTACACCTTC
CDR3 protein: CSASRVRGYTF

D gene: -
V gene: TRBV19
clone size: -
J gene: TRBJ2-3
CDR3 length: 15
CDR3 DNA: TGTGCCACCATTCTTGCGGACAGCCGGGAAGATACGCAGTATTTT
CDR3 protein: CATILADSREDTQYF

D gene: TRBD1
V gene: TRBV15
clone size: -
J gene: TRBJ1-5
CDR3 length: 14
CDR3 DNA: TGTGCCACCAATAACAGGGGGCGCAATCAGCCCCAGCATTTT
CDR3 protein: CATNNRGRNQPQHF

D gene: TRBD1
V gene: TRBV19
clone size: -
J gene: TRBJ2-7
CDR3 length: 13
CDR3 DNA: TGTGCCAGTGGAGACAGGGGAGTTTACGAGCAGTACTTC
CDR3 protein: CASGDRGVYEQYF

D gene: TRBD1
V gene: TRBV4-3
clone size: -
J gene: TRBJ2-6
CDR3 length: 18
CDR3 DNA: TGCGCCAGCAGCCAAGGGCCGGGACAGGGGTCCGGGGCCAACGTCCTGACTTTC
CDR3 protein: CASSQGPGQGSGANVLTF

D gene: -
V gene: TRBV6-5
clone size: -
J gene: TRBJ1-1
CDR3 length: 15
CDR3 DNA: TGTGCCAGCAGTTACTCTAGCTCCGGGGGACCAAAAGCTTTCTTT
CDR3 protein: CASSYSSSGGPKAFF

D gene: TRBD1
V gene: TRBV19
clone size: -
J gene: TRBJ1-1
CDR3 length: 17
CDR3 DNA: TGTGCCAGTAGTCCATTCCCCGGGACAGGGGGTGGGACTGAAGCTTTCTTT
CDR3 protein: CASSPFPGTGGGTEAFF

D gene: TRBD1
V gene: TRBV19
clone size: -
J gene: TRBJ1-6
CDR3 length: 18
CDR3 DNA: TGTGCCAGTAGTTTCACCGGGACAGGAAGCTCCTATAATTCACCCCTCCACTTT
CDR3 protein: CASSFTGTGSSYNSPLHF

D gene: TRBD2
V gene: TRBV9
clone size: -
J gene: TRBJ2-2
CDR3 length: 20
CDR3 DNA: TGTGCCAGCAGCCAAGATCCTGGACTAGCGGGGGGCCTTAACACCGGGGAGCTGTTTTTT
CDR3 protein: CASSQDPGLAGGLNTGELFF

D gene: TRBD1
V gene: TRBV29-1
clone size: -
J gene: TRBJ1-3
CDR3 length: 13
CDR3 DNA: TGCAGCGCCACGGGGACAGGGGGAAACACCATATATTTT
CDR3 protein: CSATGTGGNTIYF

D gene: -
V gene: TRBV5-1
clone size: once
J gene: TRBJ1-1
CDR3 length: 12
CDR3 DNA: TGCGCCAGCAGCTCCTGGAACACTGAAGCTTTCTTT
CDR3 protein: CASSSWNTEAFF

D gene: -
V gene: TRBV28
clone size: -
J gene: TRBJ1-4
CDR3 length: 13
CDR3 DNA: TGTGCCAGCCAGGGAGGCCTAAATGAAAAACTGTTTTTT
CDR3 protein: CASQGGLNEKLFF

D gene: TRBD2
V gene: TRBV4-2
clone size: few
J gene: TRBJ2-1
CDR3 length: 18
CDR3 DNA: TGTGCCAGCAGCCAAGCCGGGACTAGCGGGAGGGCCATGAATGAGCAGTTCTTC
CDR3 protein: CASSQAGTSGRAMNEQFF

D gene: TRBD2
V gene: TRBV27
clone size: -
J gene: TRBJ2-1
CDR3 length: 16
CDR3 DNA: TGTGCCAGCAGTTTAAATCTAGCGGGAGGGCCTTGGGAGCAGTTCTTC
CDR3 protein: CASSLNLAGGPWEQFF

D gene: -
V gene: TRBV6-2/TRBV6-3
clone size: -
J gene: TRBJ1-5
CDR3 length: 15
CDR3 DNA: TGTGCCAGCAGTTTAAGCCTGTATAGCAATCAGCCCCAGCATTTT
CDR3 protein: CASSLSLYSNQPQHF

D gene: -
V gene: TRBV7-2
clone size: -
J gene: TRBJ1-4
CDR3 length: 15
CDR3 DNA: TGTGCCAGCAGCTTACGGGGTGCAACTAATGAAAAACTGTTTTTT
CDR3 protein: CASSLRGATNEKLFF

D gene: -
V gene: TRBV18
clone size: -
J gene: TRBJ2-5
CDR3 length: 12
CDR3 DNA: TGTGCCAGCTCCCAGGTTTCGGAGACCCAGTACTTC
CDR3 protein: CASSQVSETQYF

D gene: -
V gene: TRBV3-1/TRBV3-2
clone size: -
J gene: TRBJ2-5
CDR3 length: 15
CDR3 DNA: TGTGCCAGCAGCCGAAGAGGAGGGCCTCGAGAGACCCAGTACTTC
CDR3 protein: CASSRRGGPRETQYF

D gene: TRBD1
V gene: TRBV5-5
clone size: -
J gene: TRBJ2-7
CDR3 length: 16
CDR3 DNA: TGTGCCAGCAGCTTGCGAGGGGGACAGGGGTCCTACGAGCAGTACTTC
CDR3 protein: CASSLRGGQGSYEQYF

D gene: TRBD1
V gene: TRBV29-1
clone size: -
J gene: TRBJ2-2
CDR3 length: 15
CDR3 DNA: TGCAGCGTTCGACAGGGGGCCACGAACACCGGGGAGCTGTTTTTT
CDR3 protein: CSVRQGATNTGELFF

D gene: -
V gene: TRBV2
clone size: few
J gene: TRBJ2-1
CDR3 length: 15
CDR3 DNA: TGTGCCAGCACTAAGGACACCCGTATTAACTATGAGCAGTTCTTC
CDR3 protein: CASTKDTRINYEQFF

D gene: TRBD2
V gene: TRBV5-1
clone size: -
J gene: TRBJ2-3
CDR3 length: 17
CDR3 DNA: TGCGCCAGCAGCGGAGGGACTAGCGGGAGGGGCACAGATACGCAGTATTTT
CDR3 protein: CASSGGTSGRGTDTQYF